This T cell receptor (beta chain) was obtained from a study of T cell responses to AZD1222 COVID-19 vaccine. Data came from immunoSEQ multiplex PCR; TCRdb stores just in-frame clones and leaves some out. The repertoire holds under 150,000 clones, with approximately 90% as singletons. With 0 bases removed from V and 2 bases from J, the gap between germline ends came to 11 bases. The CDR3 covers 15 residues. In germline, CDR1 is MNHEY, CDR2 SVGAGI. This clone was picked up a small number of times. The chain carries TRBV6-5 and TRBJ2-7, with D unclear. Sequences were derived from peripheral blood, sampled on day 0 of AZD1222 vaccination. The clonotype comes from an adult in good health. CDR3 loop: CASSYSMGFAYEQYF. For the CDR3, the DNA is TGTGCCAGCAGTTACTCGATGGGCTTTGCCTACGAGCAGTACTTC.